This T cell receptor (beta chain) was retrieved from a study of human T cells and chemical hapten exposure. Time point noted: pre-sensitization, week 0. Treatment defined: therapeutic diphenylcyclopropenone sensitization with weekly scalp DPC. As the library was built, unique molecular identifiers were attached to individual cDNA molecules. In TCRdb, the RACE reads were re-called with MiXCR into one record per CDR3 protein. The sample includes some 200,000 distinct CDR3 sequences, more than 25% of them seen just once. This material consisted of whole blood, taken in connection with sensitization to the hapten diphenylcyclopropenone (DPC). This receptor was taken from a woman aged 25 to 39 with alopecia areata. Some clones in this sample may be carry-over from other donors' samples.

The CDR3 DNA reads as TGTGCCAGCAGCCAAGGAGGGGTTGCGGGGCCCACCTACGAGCAGTACTTC. Protein product: CASSQGGVAGPTYEQYF. J is TRBJ2-7 and V is TRBV3-1; D might be TRBD2 (6 bases). V lost 1 base, J lost 2 bases, and 18 bases lay in between. CDR3 length: 17 residues. CDR1 is LGHDT, CDR2 YNNKEL, per germline (reference sequence).